What follows is one T cell receptor (beta chain) and its context. The data stem from a study of blood T cell repertoires in COVID-19. Living in 24 US areas, the participants were between roughly 18 and 90 years of age. Sequencing used immunoSEQ multiplex PCR; TCRdb keeps in-frame clones, though not all of them. This sample yields 150,000 or so clones, of which over 75% are seen a single time; 0.95% to 1.5% belongs to the top ten. The clonotype originates from a human donor with acute COVID-19. The donor label of this sample is uncertain. The specimen was PBMCs or T cells enriched from blood (not recorded which).

DNA for the CDR3: TGTGCCTGGAGTGTAAGTGGCTCACCCCTCCACTTT. This gives the protein CAWSVSGSPLHF. This chain links TRBV30 with TRBJ1-6; D ambiguous. The CDR3 has 12 amino acids. The germline CDR1 and CDR2 sequences are GTSNPN and SVGIG (reference sequence). V lost 0 bases and J lost 10, with 7 bases in between.